These 4 T cell receptor beta chains came from one sample sequenced in a study of identical twins. Using its own MiXCR run on the 5' RACE reads, TCRdb lists one record per CDR3 protein. The data contain fewer than 550,000 distinct CDR3 sequences, 13% to 15% of them singletons. These data also featured in a second study, about yellow fever vaccine responses in identical twins.

What was sequenced was CD4+ T cells sorted from blood. The receptors shown here come from a woman between 18 and 30 years old in good health.

This clonotype was detected only a few times. The chain links TRBV3-1 to TRBJ2-2; D may be TRBD2 (6 bases). V lost 3 bases and J lost 3, with 14 bases in between. The CDR3 is 16 residues long. The germline gives CDR1 LGHDT, CDR2 YNNKEL (reference sequence). CDR3 nucleotides: TGTGCCAGCAGCCATCTTGGGACTGCCCACACCGGGGAGCTGTTTTTT. This sequence encodes CASSHLGTAHTGELFF.

V usage is TRBV10-3 and J usage is TRBJ2-3; D call uncertain. The V gene lost 7 bases and the J gene lost 2 bases, with 16 bases spanning the gap. The CDR3 covers 15 residues. The germline V gene encodes CDR1 ENHRY and CDR2 SYGVKD. CDR3 region: CAIMERGTSTDTQYF. CDR3 DNA: TGTGCCATCATGGAGCGCGGTACCTCCACAGATACGCAGTATTTT.

V is TRBV7-9 and J is TRBJ2-5; TRBD1 agrees at 10 bases. V dropped 5 bases and J dropped 4; count of bases not matched to a gene: 10. Per germline, CDR1 SEHNR and CDR2 FQNEAQ (reference sequence). CDR3 size: 16 residues. Here the CDR3 reads CASSPMPGQGPETQYF. CDR3 DNA: TGTGCCAGCAGCCCGATGCCGGGACAGGGGCCAGAGACCCAGTACTTC.

This clonotype has more than one count but fewer than ten. V and J are TRBV12-3 or TRBV12-4 and TRBJ1-4; D is perhaps TRBD1 (6 bases). The CDR3 spans 14 residues. V dropped 6 bases and J dropped 5 bases, with 13 bases sitting between them. CDR3 loop: CASRQQGRNEKLFF. CDR3 coding DNA: TGTGCCAGCAGGCAACAGGGCCGCAATGAAAAACTGTTTTTT.